The 14 T cell receptor beta chains presented below share a single source sample, sequenced in a study of blood T cells in healthy people across ages. Primed by a sample-barcoded 5' primer and a J-beta primer mix, a second PCR proceeded for about 6 to 11 cycles. In TCRdb, the 5' RACE reads were re-called with MiXCR into one record per CDR3 protein. In the table there are nearly 1 million distinct CDR3 sequences, 51% of which are singletons. Sequenced material: blood. The receptors stem from a woman aged 55-75 years in good health.

This clonotype came up a few times. The chain links TRBV7-2 to TRBJ2-5, with TRBD2 matching over 9 bases. V lost 9 bases, J lost 5 bases, and 13 bases stayed unmatched. Germline V gives CDR1 SGHTA, CDR2 FQGNSA. CDR3 length: 15 residues. This CDR3 is CASSLAGGQWETQYF. CDR3 sequence (DNA): TGTGCCAGTTCACTGGCGGGAGGGCAATGGGAGACCCAGTACTTC.

This clonotype has only one observation. The chain couples TRBV20-1 to TRBJ2-3; 12 positions match TRBD2. CDR1 and CDR2 from the germline V gene are DFQATT and SNEGSKA (reference sequence). The CDR3 is 16 residues long. V was pared by 4 bases and J by 3 bases, with 8 bases of the junction left unmatched. The CDR3 sequence is CSAMTSGSTWTDTQYF. The CDR3 DNA reads as TGCAGTGCTATGACTAGCGGGAGTACCTGGACAGATACGCAGTATTTT.

This chain links TRBV4-1 with TRBJ2-3, with TRBD2 identical over 10 bases. Per germline, CDR1 MGHRA and CDR2 YSYEKL. V was clipped by 6 bases and J by 4 bases; unmatched bases: 7. The CDR3 consists of 15 residues. Here the CDR3 reads CASRASGRDPDTQYF. The CDR3 DNA reads as TGCGCCAGCAGGGCTAGCGGGAGAGACCCAGATACGCAGTATTTT.

The chain employs TRBV24-1 and TRBJ2-2; no clear D. Trimming removed 8 bases from V and 2 bases from J, with 5 bases in between. The CDR3 consists of 12 residues. The germline gives CDR1 KGHDR, CDR2 SFDVKD. The CDR3 sequence: CATMRNTGELFF. The CDR3 region has the DNA TGTGCCACCATGCGAAACACCGGGGAGCTGTTTTTT.

This clonotype was seen a handful of times. The chain links TRBV3-1 to TRBJ2-1, with a tentative D call TRBD1 (5 bases). Germline V gene lookup returns CDR1 LGHDT and CDR2 YNNKEL (reference sequence). CDR3 size: 12 residues. V lost 2 bases, J lost 10 bases, and 9 bases lay in between. DNA of the CDR3: TGTGCCAGCAGCCAACAGGGTGGGGAGCAGTTCTTC. It translates to CASSQQGGEQFF.

This rearrangement joins TRBV19 to TRBJ2-1, with D maybe TRBD2 (6 bases). Looked up from germline, CDR1 is LNHDA and CDR2 is SQIVND (reference sequence). This CDR3 is built from 15 residues. Trimming shortened V by 5 bases and J by 2 bases, and 13 bases separated the two germline ends. The CDR3 spells CASSSSERTYNEQFF. The CDR3 DNA reads TGTGCCAGTAGTTCTAGCGAACGAACCTACAATGAGCAGTTCTTC.

The V gene is TRBV27, the J gene TRBJ2-7, with TRBD2 identical over 7 bases. J was trimmed by 2 bases and V by 6 bases; bases with no gene match: 7. The germline CDR1 and CDR2 sequences are MNHEY and SMNVEV (reference sequence). This CDR3 contains 14 residues. CDR3 bases: TGTGCCAGCAGAGACCTAGCGGTTACCTACGAGCAGTACTTC. Its translation is CASRDLAVTYEQYF.

This chain joins TRBV18 and TRBJ1-2; no firm D call. This CDR3 region has 13 residues. V lost 3 bases and J 6 bases, leaving 11 bases between the germline ends. CDR1 and CDR2 from the germline V gene are KGHSH and LQKENI. The CDR3 DNA sequence: TGTGCCAGCTCACCGGATGTCAAAGATGGCTACACCTTC. Protein sequence: CASSPDVKDGYTF.

The chain recombines TRBV4-3 with TRBJ1-2; weak D call: TRBD1 (5 bases). This CDR3 region has 16 residues. Germline-derived CDR1 and CDR2 are LGHNA and YSLEER. The V end lost 2 bases, the J end lost 5 bases, and 18 bases lay between the germline ends. The CDR3 DNA reads TGCGCCAGCAGCCAAAACCGGGACTCCCTCCGGTATGGCTACACCTTC. This translates into CASSQNRDSLRYGYTF.

V is TRBV28 and J is TRBJ2-3; D gene uncertain. Trimming left V 6 bases short and J 5 bases short, with 21 bases between. This CDR3 spans 16 amino acids. Germline V CDR1 and CDR2: MDHEN, SYDVKM. CDR3 residues: CASRSHGLSRGDTQYF. Here the CDR3 DNA reads TGTGCCAGCAGATCTCACGGGCTAAGCCGCGGAGATACGCAGTATTTT.

This clonotype was observed a few times. At one of its ends the junction is not consistent with the germline gene, which may arise from a read error. The chain employs TRBV20-1 and TRBJ2-5, with unresolved D. The CDR3 sequence is 10 residues long. Germline V gene data show CDR1 as DFQATT and CDR2 as SNEGSKA (reference sequence). CDR3 DNA sequence: TGCAGTGCGGTACAAGAGAGCCAGTACTTC. Protein product: CSAVQESQYF.

The chain couples TRBV2 to TRBJ2-6; perhaps TRBD1 as D (5 bases). The V end was cut by 6 bases, the J end by 5 bases, with 11 bases between. Germline V gives CDR1 SNHLY, CDR2 FYNNEI. The CDR3 runs to 14 residues. The CDR3 protein is CASSRVGWANVLTF. For the CDR3, the DNA is TGTGCCAGCAGCAGGGTGGGTTGGGCCAACGTCCTGACTTTC. The whole variable domain, filled in from reference TRBV2 and TRBJ2-6, reads EPEVTQTPSHQVTQMGQEVILRCVPISNHLYFYWYRQILGQKVEFLVSFYNNEISEKSEIFDDQFSVERPDGSNFTLKIRSTKLEDSAMYFCASSRVGWANVLTFGAGSRLTVL.

The V and J genes are TRBV7-9 and TRBJ1-2; D is possibly TRBD1 (5 bases). Looked up from germline, CDR1 is SEHNR and CDR2 is FQNEAQ (reference sequence). The CDR3 consists of 14 residues. V lost 5 bases to trimming and J lost 0 bases, with 10 bases between them. This CDR3 reads CASSVAGSNYGYTF. The CDR3, as DNA: TGTGCCAGCAGCGTGGCAGGGTCTAACTATGGCTACACCTTC.

The chain carries TRBV7-8 and TRBJ1-4; 7 bases map to TRBD1. Germline CDR1 and CDR2: SGHVS and FQNEAQ. V was clipped by 5 bases and J by 7 bases; unmatched bases: 7. The CDR3 contains 14 residues. The CDR3 protein is CASSRGQSPEKLFF. CDR3 coding DNA: TGTGCCAGCAGCAGGGGACAGAGCCCTGAAAAACTGTTTTTT.